This T cell receptor (beta chain) was sequenced in a study of CD4+ T cells in melanoma. Germline V gives CDR1 SGHTA, CDR2 FQGNSA. The CDR3 has 15 residues. V lost 5 bases and J lost 5; bases outside the gene matches: 7. Method: immunoSEQ multiplex PCR; TCRdb's copy keeps in-frame clones and lacks some. The sample holds roughly 120,000 clones, approximately 92% seen once. Of note for this clone: Its specificity is not known.

Study-wide findings and caveats: Reportedly, melanoma neoantigen-specific CD4+ T cells showed varied differentiation states. A reported correlation linked neoantigen-specific CD4+ T cells to CD8+, macrophage and B cell function.

This rearrangement joins TRBV7-2 to TRBJ2-5; TRBD1 matches 11 bases. Sequenced material: peripheral blood. This TCR came from a human donor with melanoma. CDR3 residues: CASSPDRGRPETQYF. CDR3 DNA sequence: TGTGCCAGCAGCCCGGACAGGGGGCGCCCCGAGACCCAGTACTTC.